A selection of T cell receptor beta chains follows, all from one sample in a study of shared clonotypes between healthy human individuals. Sequenced by immunoSEQ multiplex PCR; TCRdb stores in-frame clones only, minus some. This table has approximately 2,000,000 clones, around 92% appearing once. Sequencing was performed on naive CD4+ T cells from PBMCs. These TCRs come from a man aged 18 to 30 in good health. Some clones in this sample may be carry-over from other donors' samples. The CDR3 runs from the conserved cysteine through the conserved F or W.

V | CDR3
TRBV4-1 | CASSQRPRVNYGYTF
TRBV5-1 | CASSSRTGNREKLFF
TRBV28 | CASPSGSSAKNIQYF
TRBV10-3 | CAISEFYDGSNYGYTF
TRBV4-1 | CASSQDPRARAYNSPLHF
TRBV9 | CASSVSGTSTDTQYF
TRBV7-6 | CASSATGQNNEQFF
TRBV11-1 | CASSRTAAGTEAFF
TRBV10-3 | CAISVDSQTLSGANVLTF
TRBV5-1 | CASSLDGSQPQHF
TRBV25-1 | CASSDRHRLNTGELFF
TRBV10-1 | CASSEFDSGATNEKLFF
TRBV6-1 | CASSTPGASSYEQYF
TRBV7-9 | CASSLVPGQVSGELFF
TRBV5-1 | CASSPTAGTGFYTF
TRBV14 | CASSPFSRDRGPGNTIYF
TRBV28 | CASSLLRKQQGGIQYF
TRBV5-1 | CASKTGSGPNTGELFF
TRBV5-4 | CASTNPIWGGSPSYGYTF
TRBV4-1 | CASSSDSGANVLTF
TRBV19 | CASSVLGGPNYGYTF
TRBV4-1 | CASSQDSDSSTDTQYF